The T cell receptor (beta chain) described here comes from a study of T cell changes during pregnancy in multiple sclerosis. CDR1 and CDR2 (germline): SGDLS, YYNGEE. The CDR3 spans 17 residues. With V trimmed by 3 bases and J by 6 bases, 12 bases remained unmatched. Here immunoSEQ multiplex PCR was the method, and the copy in TCRdb shows in-frame clones only, minus some. The data hold 90,000 or so clones, with approximately 90% observed a single time. The sequence derives from a female donor in good health, enrolled as a control in a pregnancy study. The sample here was peripheral blood, taken in the first trimester of pregnancy. The chain combines TRBV9 with TRBJ2-2; 9 positions agree with TRBD1. Here the CDR3 DNA reads TGTGCCAGCAGCGGTACAGGGGGCGCTTTCTCGGCCGGGGAGCTGTTTTTT. Its protein product is CASSGTGGAFSAGELFF.